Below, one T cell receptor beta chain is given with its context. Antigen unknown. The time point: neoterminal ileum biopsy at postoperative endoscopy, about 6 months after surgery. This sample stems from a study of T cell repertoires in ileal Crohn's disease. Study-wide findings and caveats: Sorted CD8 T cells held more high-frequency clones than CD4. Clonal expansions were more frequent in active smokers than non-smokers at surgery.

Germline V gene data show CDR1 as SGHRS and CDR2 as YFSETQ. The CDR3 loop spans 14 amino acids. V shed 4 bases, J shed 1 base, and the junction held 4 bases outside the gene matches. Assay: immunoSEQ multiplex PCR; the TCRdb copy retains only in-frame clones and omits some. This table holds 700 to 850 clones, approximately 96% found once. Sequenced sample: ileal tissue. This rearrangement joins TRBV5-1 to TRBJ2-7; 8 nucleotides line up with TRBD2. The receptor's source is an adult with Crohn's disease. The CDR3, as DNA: TGCGCCAGCAGCCTTCAGCGGGGGTCCTACGAGCAGTACTTC. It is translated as CASSLQRGSYEQYF.